Shown below are 10 T cell receptor beta chains from a single sample sequenced in a study of PD-1 blockade in mismatch repair-deficient tumors. The table came from immunoSEQ multiplex PCR; TCRdb's copy has only in-frame clones and leaves some out. The data contain about 18,000 clones, over 75% of them seen just once; the ten biggest clones take up 1.5% to 2%. The sequencing here drew on PBMCs, taken approximately five months after starting pembrolizumab. The receptors were gathered from an adult with mismatch repair-deficient cancer.

This clone was detected only a few times. This chain uses TRBV27 with TRBJ1-5; a weak D match, TRBD1 (5 bases). V gave up 6 bases and J gave up 4 bases, with 10 bases separating them. CDR3 length equals 13 residues. From germline, CDR1 is MNHEY and CDR2 SMNVEV (reference sequence). DNA for the CDR3: TGTGCCAGCAGGCCTGACAGAAATCAGCCCCAGCATTTT. Translating gives CASRPDRNQPQHF.

Only a few counts were recorded for this clone. The V and J genes are TRBV29-1 and TRBJ2-7; 13 positions match TRBD2. Germline lookup yields CDR1 SQVTM and CDR2 ANQGSEA. This CDR3 has 13 residues. The trim removed 7 bases at V and 4 bases at J, leaving 4 bases unmatched. The CDR3 nucleotides are TGCAGCGCCAGGACTAGCGGGAGTTACGAGCAGTACTTC. Residues: CSARTSGSYEQYF.

This clone was counted between two and nine times. The chain links TRBV15 to TRBJ2-7; the D gene is possibly TRBD2 (7 bases). This CDR3 has 14 amino acids. CDR1 and CDR2 (germline): LNHNV, YYDKDF (reference sequence). V lost 1 base and J lost 4, with 11 bases in between. CDR3 coding DNA: TGTGCCACCAGCAGAGGGGGGGGGCCGTACGAGCAGTACTTC. Translated, it gives CATSRGGGPYEQYF.

The rearrangement joins TRBV19 to TRBJ1-5; tentative D call: TRBD1 (5 bases). Looked up from germline, CDR1 is LNHDA and CDR2 is SQIVND (reference sequence). This CDR3 spans 14 amino acids. The ends were cut back, 3 bases at V and 6 bases at J, with 12 bases in the middle. In DNA form, the CDR3 reads TGTGCCAGTAGTATTACATGGGGGGGTCAGCCCCAGCATTTT. Translated: CASSITWGGQPQHF.

For this clone: The germline gene is not matched at one end of the junction; a read error may be the cause. The rearrangement uses TRBV2 and TRBJ2-2; 7 bases agree with TRBD1. CDR3 length equals 15 residues. The germline V gene has CDR1 SNHLY and CDR2 FYNNEI. The CDR3 DNA follows: TGTGCCAGCAGCGAAGGGACAGCGAACACCGGGGAGCTGTTTTTT. Translation: CASSEGTANTGELFF.

V and J are TRBV18 and TRBJ2-3; 10 bases map to TRBD2. The trim removed 3 bases at V and 1 base at J, leaving 4 bases unmatched. Germline V gene data show CDR1 as KGHSH and CDR2 as LQKENI. The CDR3 is made up of 16 amino acids. The CDR3 loop reads CASSPSSGSGTDTQYF. The CDR3 nucleotides read TGTGCCAGCTCACCTTCTAGCGGGAGCGGCACAGATACGCAGTATTTT.

The chain couples TRBV14 to TRBJ1-2, with TRBD1 matching over 11 bases. The germline gives CDR1 SGHDN, CDR2 FVKESK. The CDR3 spans 14 residues. The V and J ends lost 4 bases and 7 bases, in that order; junction bases with no gene match: 5. The CDR3 DNA follows: TGTGCCAGCAGCCCGGGGACAGGGGGAGCTGGCTACACCTTC. It is translated as CASSPGTGGAGYTF.

The chain employs TRBV5-1 and TRBJ1-1; no clear D. The CDR3 totals 12 residues. Germline V gives CDR1 SGHRS, CDR2 YFSETQ. Trimming left V 4 bases short and J 8 bases short, with 12 bases between. CDR3 nucleotide sequence: TGCGCCAGCAGCCCCGGGGTCCCCGAAGCTTTCTTT. Protein product: CASSPGVPEAFF. Drawing the rest from reference TRBV5-1 and TRBJ1-1, the complete variable domain is KAGVTQTPRYLIKTRGQQVTLSCSPISGHRSVSWYQQTPGQGLQFLFEYFSETQRNKGNFPGRFSGRQFSNSRSEMNVSTLELGDSALYLCASSPGVPEAFFGQGTRLTVV.

V usage is TRBV19 and J usage is TRBJ1-2; 9 bases fit TRBD1. The J segment lost 3 bases and the V segment lost 5 bases, leaving 13 bases of the junction unmatched. Germline assignment: CDR1 LNHDA and CDR2 SQIVND (reference sequence). The CDR3 consists of 17 residues. The CDR3 nucleotides are TGTGCCAGTAGTTCCAAGACAGGGGGGCGCGCTCACTATGGCTACACCTTC. Amino acid sequence: CASSSKTGGRAHYGYTF.

This sequence joins TRBV2 and TRBJ2-1; 7 nucleotides align to TRBD1. The CDR3 is made up of 12 amino acids. CDR1 and CDR2 (germline): SNHLY, FYNNEI. The junction had 8 bases not matched to a gene; V was cut back by 2 bases and J by 16 bases. The CDR3 here is CASSEQGVLRFF. CDR3 nucleotide sequence: TGTGCCAGCAGTGAACAGGGGGTTCTTAGATTCTTC.